Presented here are 12 T cell receptor beta chains from one specimen sequenced in a study of early T cells in non-severe SARS-CoV-2 infection. TCRdb analysed the 5' RACE reads with MiXCR anew, one entry per CDR3 protein. The table records some 71,000 distinct CDR3 sequences, 9.5% to 12% of them present only once. This material consisted of whole blood, taken at baseline. The receptors here all came from an adult who was a healthcare worker with PCR-confirmed SARS-CoV-2 infection or an uninfected control (not recorded which).

The rearrangement links TRBV9 to TRBJ2-2, with D perhaps TRBD2 (5 bases). The germline gives CDR1 SGDLS, CDR2 YYNGEE. This CDR3 region has 15 residues. V shed 3 bases and J shed 5 bases, with 14 bases lying between them. The CDR3 bases are TGTGCCAGCAGCGGAGGAGGTGGTATGACCGGGGAGCTGTTTTTT. It codes for CASSGGGGMTGELFF. The variable domain in full, with the rest retrieved from reference TRBV9 and TRBJ2-2, is DSGVTQTPKHLITATGQRVTLRCSPRSGDLSVYWYQQSLDQGLQFLIQYYNGEERAKGNILERFSAQQFPDLHSELNLSSLELGDSALYFCASSGGGGMTGELFFGEGSRLTVL.

This clonotype was seen a few times. The chain carries TRBV20-1 and TRBJ1-1, with 8 positions matching TRBD1. Germline V gives CDR1 DFQATT, CDR2 SNEGSKA (reference sequence). V dropped 2 bases and J dropped 1; count of bases not matched to a gene: 6. The CDR3 extends over 15 amino acids. The CDR3 loop is CSARSPTGANTEAFF. The CDR3 DNA follows: TGCAGTGCTAGATCCCCGACAGGGGCGAACACTGAAGCTTTCTTT.

This clonotype was recorded many times. CDR3 protein: CATSDAGNQPQHF. The CDR3 coding sequence is TGTGCCACCAGTGATGCTGGGAATCAGCCCCAGCATTTT. The chain links TRBV24-1 to TRBJ1-5; D remains ambiguous. Trimming removed 3 bases from V and 4 bases from J, with 6 bases in between. Germline values: CDR1 KGHDR, CDR2 SFDVKD. CDR3 length: 13 residues.

This clonotype showed up many times. The gene calls are TRBV6-2 or TRBV6-3 and TRBJ2-1; D gene ambiguous. The CDR3 has 15 residues. Germline loops: CDR1 MNHEY, CDR2 SVGEGT. Trimming pared 2 bases from V and 2 bases from J, leaving 10 bases between. The CDR3 loop is CASSYGIGTYNEQFF. The CDR3 DNA is TGTGCCAGCAGTTACGGTATTGGCACCTACAATGAGCAGTTCTTC.

This clonotype came up a few times. CDR3 nucleotides: TGTGCCAGCAGTCAGGGACTAGCTGCCACCGGGGAGCTGTTTTTT. Translated: CASSQGLAATGELFF. This sequence joins TRBV7-2 and TRBJ2-2; TRBD2 matches at 9 bases. This CDR3 comprises 15 residues. In germline, CDR1 is SGHTA, CDR2 FQGNSA. J was trimmed by 4 bases and V by 6 bases; bases with no gene match: 6.

This clonotype was picked up many times. The V call is TRBV29-1, the J call TRBJ1-1; the D is unclear. The CDR3 extends over 14 amino acids. The germline V gene encodes CDR1 SQVTM and CDR2 ANQGSEA. V was clipped by 2 bases and J by 3 bases, with 13 bases between them. The CDR3 spells CSVERHPEDTEAFF. The CDR3 coding sequence is TGCAGCGTTGAACGGCACCCTGAAGACACTGAAGCTTTCTTT.

The chain links TRBV20-1 to TRBJ1-1; D gene ambiguous. Trimming stripped 2 bases from V and 5 bases from J, with 12 bases between. Germline CDR1 and CDR2: DFQATT and SNEGSKA (reference sequence). The CDR3 length is 13 residues. The CDR3 coding sequence is TGCAGTGCTAGATCATTGGCGGGTACTGAAGCTTTCTTT. Translated: CSARSLAGTEAFF.

The chain combines TRBV2 with TRBJ2-3; 9 nucleotides match TRBD1. Germline CDR1 SNHLY, CDR2 FYNNEI. CDR3 size: 14 residues. Trimming took 10 bases from V and 4 from J; bases not matched to a gene: 9. In DNA form, the CDR3 reads TGTGCCACCAAACGGGACAGGGAGCCAGATACGCAGTATTTT. It encodes CATKRDREPDTQYF.

The CDR3 spells CASSSPVEEQYF. As DNA, the CDR3 is TGTGCCAGCAGCTCCCCGGTAGAAGAGCAGTACTTC. The chain employs TRBV7-2 and TRBJ2-7; D gene unclear. Germline values: CDR1 SGHTA, CDR2 FQGNSA. Trimming took off 4 bases at V and 7 bases at J, with 11 bases between the two ends. The CDR3 spans 12 residues.

This clonotype was recorded at least ten times. The rearrangement uses TRBV12-3 or TRBV12-4 and TRBJ2-5; D gene uncertain. With 5 bases removed from V and 6 bases from J, the gap between germline ends came to 10 bases. This CDR3 is built from 12 residues. This CDR3 reads CASSKASQTQYF. CDR3 nucleotides: TGTGCCAGCAGTAAGGCGTCACAGACCCAGTACTTC.

This clonotype has just a few counts. The chain carries TRBV6-2 or TRBV6-3 and TRBJ2-7; 8 nucleotides line up with TRBD2. Germline values: CDR1 MNHEY, CDR2 SVGEGT. Trimming at V came to 6 bases and at J to 7 bases, leaving 11 bases not matched to a gene. CDR3 size: 14 residues. The CDR3: CASRGAGAPREQYF. As DNA, the CDR3 is TGTGCCAGCAGGGGAGCGGGAGCGCCACGGGAGCAGTACTTC.

The chain links TRBV12-5 to TRBJ2-3, with D maybe TRBD2 (5 bases). Germline values: CDR1 LGHNT, CDR2 FRNRAP. V gave up 1 base and J gave up 3 bases, with 5 bases separating them. The CDR3 totals 13 residues. CDR3 DNA sequence: TGTGCTAGTGGTTTGGGAGGGACAGATACGCAGTATTTT. Encoded protein: CASGLGGTDTQYF.